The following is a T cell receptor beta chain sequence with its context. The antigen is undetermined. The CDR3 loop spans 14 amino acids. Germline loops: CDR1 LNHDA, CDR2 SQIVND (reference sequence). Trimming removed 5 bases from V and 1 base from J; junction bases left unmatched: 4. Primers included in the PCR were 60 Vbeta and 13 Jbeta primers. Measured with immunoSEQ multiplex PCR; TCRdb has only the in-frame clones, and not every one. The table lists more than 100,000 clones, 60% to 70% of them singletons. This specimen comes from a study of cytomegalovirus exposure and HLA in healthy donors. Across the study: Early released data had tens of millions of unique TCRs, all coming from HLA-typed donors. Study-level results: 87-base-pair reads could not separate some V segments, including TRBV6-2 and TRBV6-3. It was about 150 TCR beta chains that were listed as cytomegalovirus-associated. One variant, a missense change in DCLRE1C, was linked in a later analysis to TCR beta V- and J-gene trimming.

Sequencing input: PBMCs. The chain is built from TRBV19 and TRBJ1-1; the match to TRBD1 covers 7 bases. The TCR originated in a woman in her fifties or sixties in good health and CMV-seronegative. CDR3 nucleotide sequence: TGTGCCAGTAGTGTTGGGACAGCGAACACTGAAGCTTTCTTT. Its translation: CASSVGTANTEAFF.